The 12 T cell receptor beta chains below all came from one sample that was sequenced in a study of T cell repertoires in ileal Crohn's disease. The time point is: neoterminal ileum biopsy at postoperative endoscopy, about 6 months after surgery. Profiled with immunoSEQ multiplex PCR; TCRdb holds only in-frame clones, not every one. This table holds 12,000 or so clones, roughly 78% found once. The sequencing sample was made of ileal tissue. These receptor sequences come from an adult with Crohn's disease.

This clone has a single count. The CDR3 spells CAISSPAGGGQETQYF. The CDR3 DNA reads TGTGCCATCAGCTCCCCAGCGGGGGGTGGTCAAGAGACCCAGTACTTC. The chain joins TRBV10-3 to TRBJ2-5; 9 bases map to TRBD2. This CDR3 has 16 residues. With 6 bases clipped from V and 2 bases from J, the junction kept 10 bases outside the gene matches. Germline V gene data show CDR1 as ENHRY and CDR2 as SYGVKD.

V and J are TRBV5-1 and TRBJ2-7; D perhaps matches TRBD1 (6 bases). CDR3 length equals 16 residues. V lost 4 bases, J lost 0 bases, and 17 bases lay in between. Germline lookup yields CDR1 SGHRS and CDR2 YFSETQ. The CDR3 is CASSPEATGVSYEQYF. The CDR3 DNA sequence: TGCGCCAGCAGCCCCGAGGCGACAGGCGTCTCCTACGAGCAGTACTTC.

The chain links TRBV9 to TRBJ1-1; tentative D call: TRBD1 (5 bases). The V gene's germline CDR1 is SGDLS and CDR2 YYNGEE. Trimming shortened V by 4 bases and J by 5 bases, and 18 bases separated the two germline ends. The CDR3 covers 15 residues. The CDR3 DNA sequence: TGTGCCAGCAGCCAATCGGGGACTGGGTGGACTGAAGCTTTCTTT. Translated: CASSQSGTGWTEAFF. Full variable domain (outside the CDR3, taken from reference TRBV9 and TRBJ1-1): DSGVTQTPKHLITATGQRVTLRCSPRSGDLSVYWYQQSLDQGLQFLIQYYNGEERAKGNILERFSAQQFPDLHSELNLSSLELGDSALYFCASSQSGTGWTEAFFGQGTRLTVV.

The chain joins TRBV2 to TRBJ2-3, with a possible D match to TRBD1 (8 bases). Trimming stripped 7 bases from V and 1 base from J, with 21 bases between. This CDR3 has 17 residues. Germline V CDR1 and CDR2: SNHLY, FYNNEI. The CDR3 sequence is CASTLPPQGGGTDTQYF. CDR3 DNA sequence: TGTGCCAGCACCTTGCCCCCACAGGGGGGGGGCACAGATACGCAGTATTTT.

This chain uses TRBV7-9 with TRBJ2-1, with 10 positions matching TRBD2. V was pared by 2 bases and J by 9 bases, with 10 bases of the junction left unmatched. The CDR3 is 16 residues long. CDR1 and CDR2 (germline): SEHNR, FQNEAQ (reference sequence). The DNA for the CDR3 is TGTGCCAGCAGCTTACCCCGACTAGCGGGTGATCTTGAGCAGTTCTTC. Its protein product is CASSLPRLAGDLEQFF.

The V and J genes are TRBV27 and TRBJ2-6; no definite D call. The germline V gene has CDR1 MNHEY and CDR2 SMNVEV (reference sequence). Trimming cost V 7 bases and J 0 bases, with 10 bases left between them. The CDR3 is 15 residues long. The CDR3 DNA follows: TGTGCCAGCACATCAGCGTACTCTGGGGCCAACGTCCTGACTTTC. Amino acid sequence: CASTSAYSGANVLTF.

The gene calls are TRBV5-1 and TRBJ2-1, with 10 bases fitting TRBD2. The CDR3 is 14 residues long. CDR1 and CDR2 (germline): SGHRS, YFSETQ. The V segment lost 0 bases and the J segment 8 bases; nucleotides outside the gene matches: 2. The CDR3 loop reads CASSLAGLADEQFF. In nucleotides, the CDR3 is TGCGCCAGCAGCTTGGCAGGACTAGCGGATGAGCAGTTCTTC.

The genes are TRBV28 and TRBJ1-5; 9 positions match TRBD1. This CDR3 region has 18 residues. The germline gives CDR1 MDHEN, CDR2 SYDVKM. The J segment lost 0 bases and the V segment lost 8 bases, leaving 14 bases of the junction unmatched. This CDR3 is CASGPPGQGLDSNQPQHF. As DNA, the CDR3 is TGTGCCAGCGGACCCCCGGGACAGGGCCTGGATAGCAATCAGCCCCAGCATTTT.

The chain combines TRBV6-1 with TRBJ2-7; a weak D match, TRBD1 (5 bases). Trimming took 0 bases from V and 3 from J, leaving 12 bases between them. This CDR3 region has 15 residues. Germline V gives CDR1 MNHNS, CDR2 SASEGT. The CDR3 bases are TGTGCCAGCAGTGAAGCGGGGTCAGGGATCTACGAGCAGTACTTC. Residues: CASSEAGSGIYEQYF.

V gene TRBV9 combines with J gene TRBJ2-7; D gene uncertain. This CDR3 is 10 amino acids long. The germline V gene encodes CDR1 SGDLS and CDR2 YYNGEE. The CDR3 DNA reads TGTGCGCGACTCCCCCACGAGCAGTACTTC. Its translation is CARLPHEQYF.

This rearrangement joins TRBV7-9 to TRBJ1-2, with TRBD1 identical over 7 bases. The CDR3 runs 19 residues. V lost 0 bases and J lost 1; bases outside the gene matches: 14. The germline V gene encodes CDR1 SEHNR and CDR2 FQNEAQ (reference sequence). The CDR3 loop is CASSLALVGGGAFNYGYTF. The DNA for the CDR3 is TGTGCCAGCAGCTTAGCGCTTGTCGGAGGGGGCGCATTTAACTATGGCTACACCTTC.

In its sample, this clone was seen once. The chain has TRBV2 and TRBJ1-5; 10 positions match TRBD1. V trimming: 6 bases; J trimming: 7 bases; junction bases outside the gene matches: 9. The germline CDR1 and CDR2 sequences are SNHLY and FYNNEI. The CDR3 runs to 15 residues. The CDR3 sequence: CASRLDRGRLQPQHF. CDR3 nucleotide sequence: TGTGCCAGCAGGCTAGACAGGGGGCGCTTGCAGCCCCAGCATTTT.